This TCR beta chain was documented in a study of cytomegalovirus exposure and HLA in healthy donors. General study results and limits: Reports described diagnosis of cytomegalovirus status by the classifier as highly specific and sensitive. Specificity of three CMV-associated chains for CMV antigens was verified in vitro. The dataset shows that most TCR sequences were rare, while some public TCRs occurred in many donors. Cytomegalovirus-associated status was assigned to roughly 160 TCR beta chains.

Trimming stripped 7 bases from V and 1 base from J, with 11 bases between. This CDR3 has 14 amino acids. CDR1 and CDR2 from the germline V gene are SNHLY and FYNNEI. In regard to this clone: Its antigen is currently unknown.

Clones were sequenced by immunoSEQ multiplex PCR, and TCRdb holds only the in-frame ones, with some missing. The table shows around 52,000 clones, with roughly 88% occurring only once. The sequenced sample consisted of PBMCs. This receptor was taken from a woman aged 30 to 39 in good health and CMV-seronegative. V usage is TRBV2 and J usage is TRBJ2-1; D may be TRBD2 (6 bases). The CDR3 loop is CASIGSGSYNEQFF. CDR3 DNA sequence: TGTGCCAGCATCGGGAGTGGATCCTACAATGAGCAGTTCTTC.